This TCR beta chain originates from a study of blood T cell repertoires in COVID-19. Data came from immunoSEQ multiplex PCR; TCRdb stores just in-frame clones and leaves some out. The sample lists 130,000 or so clones; approximately 82% were seen once. There are 15 residues in the CDR3. Germline CDR1 SGDLS, CDR2 YYNGEE. V lost 1 base, J lost 0 bases, and 8 bases lay in between. The sequenced sample was peripheral blood. V gene TRBV9 combines with J gene TRBJ2-1, with D unclear. This TCR derives from a human donor in a cohort sampled during active COVID-19. CDR3 coding DNA: TGTGCCAGCAGCGTACTTACTGACTCCTACAATGAGCAGTTCTTC. Residues: CASSVLTDSYNEQFF.